Described below is a single T cell receptor (beta chain) sequence and its context. The sample belongs to a study of a mutant IDH1 vaccine in newly diagnosed glioma. Germline CDR1 SQVTM, CDR2 ANQGSEA. The CDR3 loop spans 14 amino acids. The V end lost 3 bases, the J end lost 0 bases, and 9 bases lay between the germline ends. This sample's time point: baseline, week 1 (first vaccination visit). The treatment was: pre-vaccination baseline after standard-of-care therapy. TCRdb's table, derived via immunoSEQ multiplex PCR, lists solely in-frame clones and lacks some. The table lists 95,000 to 100,000 clones, 70% to 90% of them singletons.

The chain couples TRBV29-1 to TRBJ2-1; unclear D gene. The source is a woman aged 45-65 years with glioma. The sample consisted of PBMCs, taken from a glioma patient treated with radiotherapy, temozolomide or both. CDR3 in amino acids: CSVDVASSYNEQFF. In nucleotides, the CDR3 is TGCAGCGTTGACGTGGCGTCCTCCTACAATGAGCAGTTCTTC.